The 3 T cell receptor beta chains presented below share a single source sample, sequenced in a study of cytomegalovirus exposure and HLA in healthy donors. The PCR was carried out with 60 Vbeta primers and 13 Jbeta primers. TCRdb's table, derived via immunoSEQ multiplex PCR, lists solely in-frame clones and lacks some. Of under 200,000 clones listed, about 75% are singletons. Specimen: PBMCs. These receptors came from a male donor in good health and CMV-seronegative.

The chain links TRBV30 to TRBJ1-2, with TRBD1 matching 8 bases. Germline CDR1 GTSNPN, CDR2 SVGIG (reference sequence). Unmatched junction bases numbered 3, after V lost 2 bases and J lost 4 bases. This CDR3 is 13 amino acids long. CDR3 region: CAWSRGTGYGYTF. In DNA, the CDR3 is TGTGCCTGGAGTCGAGGGACAGGCTATGGCTACACCTTC. The variable domain in full, completed from reference TRBV30 and TRBJ1-2, reads SQTIHQWPATLVQPVGSPLSLECTVEGTSNPNLYWYRQAAGRGLQLLFYSVGIGQISSEVPQNLSASRPQDRQFILSSKKLLLSDSGFYLCAWSRGTGYGYTFGSGTRLTVV.

Here the CDR3 reads CASSPGYAAGGNEKLFF. The CDR3 DNA reads as TGCGCCAGCAGCCCGGGATATGCTGCAGGGGGGAATGAAAAACTGTTTTTT. The J gene is TRBJ1-4, the V gene TRBV5-1, with 7 bases aligning to TRBD1. V trimming: 4 bases; J trimming: 5 bases; junction bases outside the gene matches: 14. CDR3 size: 17 residues. Germline V lookup: CDR1 SGHRS, CDR2 YFSETQ. Full variable domain (rest looked up from reference TRBV5-1 and TRBJ1-4): KAGVTQTPRYLIKTRGQQVTLSCSPISGHRSVSWYQQTPGQGLQFLFEYFSETQRNKGNFPGRFSGRQFSNSRSEMNVSTLELGDSALYLCASSPGYAAGGNEKLFFGSGTQLSVL.

The V and J genes are TRBV5-1 and TRBJ1-1; the match to TRBD1 covers 7 bases. There are 13 residues in the CDR3. Trimming removed 4 bases from V and 6 bases from J; junction bases left unmatched: 6. Germline CDR1 is SGHRS and CDR2 is YFSETQ. The CDR3 sequence is CASSPQGFAEAFF. CDR3 bases: TGCGCCAGCAGCCCACAGGGGTTCGCTGAAGCTTTCTTT.